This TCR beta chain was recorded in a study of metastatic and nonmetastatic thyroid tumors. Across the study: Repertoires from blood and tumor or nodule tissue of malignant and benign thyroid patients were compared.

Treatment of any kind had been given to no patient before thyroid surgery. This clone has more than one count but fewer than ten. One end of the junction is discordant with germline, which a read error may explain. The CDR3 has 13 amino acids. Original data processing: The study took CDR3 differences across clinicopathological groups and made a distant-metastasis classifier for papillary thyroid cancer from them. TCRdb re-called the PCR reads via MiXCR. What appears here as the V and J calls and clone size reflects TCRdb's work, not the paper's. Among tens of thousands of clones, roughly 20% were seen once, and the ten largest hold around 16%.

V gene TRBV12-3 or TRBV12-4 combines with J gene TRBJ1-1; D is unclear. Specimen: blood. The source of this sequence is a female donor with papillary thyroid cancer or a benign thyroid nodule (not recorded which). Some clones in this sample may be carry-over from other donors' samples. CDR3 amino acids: CARQLTGLSEASF. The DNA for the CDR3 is TGTGCCAGACAGTTGACGGGTCTTTCTGAAGCTTCCTTT.